Detailed here is one T cell receptor beta chain. Its target is unknown. Trimming cost V 7 bases and J 6 bases; bases outside gene matches: 6. Germline lookup yields CDR1 SNHLY and CDR2 FYNNEI. The CDR3 consists of 14 residues. The sample comes from a study of T cell repertoires in ileal Crohn's disease. Study outcomes and limitations: Compared with non-smokers, active smokers at surgery showed more clonal expansions. All patients with clonality above 26.8% had endoscopic recurrence.

TCRdb's copy holds only in-frame clones and misses some; the assay was immunoSEQ multiplex PCR. The table records about 15,000 clones, 70% to 90% of them present only once. V and J are TRBV2 and TRBJ2-2, with 9 bases identical to TRBD1. Sample: ileal tissue. The clonotype was recovered from an adult with Crohn's disease. The CDR3 nucleotides are TGTGCCAGCACAAGGGACAGGGAAGCCGGGGAGCTGTTTTTT. This translates into CASTRDREAGELFF. The complete variable domain, with remaining parts taken from reference TRBV2 and TRBJ2-2, reads EPEVTQTPSHQVTQMGQEVILRCVPISNHLYFYWYRQILGQKVEFLVSFYNNEISEKSEIFDDQFSVERPDGSNFTLKIRSTKLEDSAMYFCASTRDREAGELFFGEGSRLTVL.